This T cell receptor beta chain appears in the sequencing data of a study of cytomegalovirus exposure and HLA in healthy donors. The CDR3 totals 13 residues. V was clipped by 5 bases and J by 2 bases; unmatched bases: 2. CDR1 is GTSNPN, CDR2 SVGIG, per germline (reference sequence). This clone has just one count. Its antigen is unknown. A multiplex PCR was run with 60 Vbeta primers and 13 Jbeta primers. The table came from immunoSEQ multiplex PCR; TCRdb's copy has only in-frame clones and leaves some out. The table includes roughly 160,000 clones, around three quarters detected once. Study observations and caveats: In a later analysis, across HLA loci, associated TCR counts were highest for DRB1, lowest for HLA-C. It was reported that TCR beta sequences correctly inferred the HLA-A and HLA-B alleles for most subjects.

The material sequenced was PBMCs. This clonotype was obtained from a woman under 40 in good health and CMV-seronegative. The chain combines TRBV30 with TRBJ1-1; 10 positions agree with TRBD1. This CDR3 reads CAWDRGLNTEAFF. DNA of the CDR3: TGTGCCTGGGACAGGGGGCTAAACACTGAAGCTTTCTTT. The complete variable domain, with remaining parts taken from reference TRBV30 and TRBJ1-1, reads SQTIHQWPATLVQPVGSPLSLECTVEGTSNPNLYWYRQAAGRGLQLLFYSVGIGQISSEVPQNLSASRPQDRQFILSSKKLLLSDSGFYLCAWDRGLNTEAFFGQGTRLTVV.